Presented here are 27 T cell receptor beta chains from one specimen sequenced in a study of beta chain features in type 1 diabetes. Study-level results: Shorter TCRB CDR3s, moderately but significantly so, were found in Type 1 diabetes patients in all four CD4+ subsets.

No antigen has been assigned to these receptors. Every bit of the isolated RNA underwent reverse transcription, so sequencing read expressed TCRB transcripts. Generated by immunoSEQ multiplex PCR, the TCRdb table keeps only in-frame clones and is missing some. This table has hundreds of thousands of clones, about 13% appearing once. Material: naive CD4+ T cells from blood. These receptors all stem from a man aged 25 to 40 with type 1 diabetes.

This clone was picked up a small number of times. This rearrangement joins TRBV7-9 to TRBJ2-7; 8 bases agree with TRBD1. V trimming: 4 bases; J trimming: 3 bases; junction bases outside the gene matches: 11. CDR3 length equals 16 residues. The germline gives CDR1 SEHNR, CDR2 FQNEAQ (reference sequence). CDR3 region: CASSSSERGQVYEQYF. CDR3 bases: TGTGCCAGCAGCTCCTCTGAGAGGGGACAGGTCTACGAGCAGTACTTC.

Points on this clone: Distinct nucleotide sequences in the sample also encode this CDR3. The chain has TRBV5-1 and TRBJ2-1, with 9 bases matching TRBD2. The V and J ends lost 0 bases and 5 bases, in that order; junction bases with no gene match: 3. CDR1 is SGHRS, CDR2 YFSETQ, per germline. This CDR3 comprises 15 residues. The CDR3 sequence is CASSLGPSGNNEQFF. The CDR3 coding sequence is TGCGCCAGCAGCTTGGGCCCTAGCGGGAACAATGAGCAGTTCTTC.

CDR3: CASRVSGSYEQYF. The DNA for the CDR3 is TGTGCCAGCAGGGTTAGCGGCTCCTACGAGCAGTACTTC. This chain uses TRBV28 with TRBJ2-7, with D tentatively TRBD2 (6 bases). Germline V gene lookup returns CDR1 MDHEN and CDR2 SYDVKM. The CDR3 spans 13 residues. V shed 6 bases and J shed 0 bases, with 9 bases lying between them.

This clone was found a few times. The V and J genes are TRBV28 and TRBJ2-1; 8 bases are a match to TRBD2. The V gene's germline CDR1 is MDHEN and CDR2 SYDVKM. The CDR3 runs 15 residues. V shed 3 bases and J 6 bases; nucleotides not matched to a gene: 7. The CDR3 region is CASSLGGLALNEQFF. The CDR3 nucleotides are TGTGCCAGCAGTTTGGGAGGACTAGCACTCAATGAGCAGTTCTTC.

The chain joins TRBV7-9 to TRBJ1-1; the D is unclear. V was trimmed by 1 base and J by 8 bases, leaving 11 bases between them. This CDR3 has 13 amino acids. The germline gives CDR1 SEHNR, CDR2 FQNEAQ (reference sequence). CDR3 sequence reads: CASSLVGQSEAFF. The CDR3 region has the DNA TGTGCCAGCAGCTTAGTTGGGCAGAGCGAAGCTTTCTTT.

Only a few counts were recorded for this clone. The chain combines TRBV28 with TRBJ2-5, with 11 bases lining up with TRBD2. Germline CDR1 and CDR2: MDHEN and SYDVKM. The CDR3 has 17 residues. J was trimmed by 1 base and V by 1 base; bases with no gene match: 5. The CDR3 DNA reads as TGTGCCAGCAGTTTATCCCTAGCGGGAGGCTCCCAAGAGACCCAGTACTTC. Encoded protein: CASSLSLAGGSQETQYF.

The V and J genes are TRBV12-5 and TRBJ2-1; TRBD1 is a possible D gene (7 bases). Trimming cost V 3 bases and J 8 bases, with 20 bases left between them. The V gene's germline CDR1 is LGHNT and CDR2 FRNRAP. The length of the CDR3 is 16 residues. The CDR3 sequence is CASGFGGPGGVHEQFF. DNA of the CDR3: TGTGCTAGTGGTTTCGGAGGGCCAGGGGGTGTTCATGAGCAGTTCTTC.

V usage is TRBV30 and J usage is TRBJ1-4, with D tentatively TRBD1 (5 bases). The CDR3 has 14 amino acids. CDR1 is GTSNPN, CDR2 SVGIG, per germline (reference sequence). Trimming took off 4 bases at V and 3 bases at J, with 12 bases between the two ends. CDR3 sequence (DNA): TGTGCCTGGACTCCGACAGCCTCTAATGAAAAACTGTTTTTT. Translation: CAWTPTASNEKLFF.

The gene calls are TRBV28 and TRBJ1-5; D unresolved. The ends were cut back, 4 bases at V and 9 bases at J, with 7 bases in the middle. The CDR3 spans 11 residues. Germline V gene sequence: CDR1 MDHEN, CDR2 SYDVKM. The DNA for the CDR3 is TGTGCCAGCAGTTCCGTTAGGCCCCAGCATTTT. This gives the protein CASSSVRPQHF.

This clone was detected a few times. The rearrangement links TRBV25-1 to TRBJ1-2; maybe TRBD1 (6 bases). This CDR3 has 14 amino acids. V was shortened by 8 bases and J by 8 bases, with 21 bases between the two germline ends. From germline, CDR1 is MGHDK and CDR2 SYGVNS. The DNA of the CDR3 is TGTGCCAGCGTCAGCCCCGGGACAACGTTGGGCTACACCTTC. Translated, it gives CASVSPGTTLGYTF.

A few counts support this clone. The chain carries TRBV6-6 and TRBJ2-7; D gene unclear. This CDR3 is built from 14 residues. CDR1 and CDR2 (germline): MNHNY, SVGAGI (reference sequence). V was shortened by 4 bases and J by 3 bases, with 13 bases between the two germline ends. As DNA, the CDR3 is TGTGCCAGCAGTTCACAGCTAAACCTCTACGAGCAGTACTTC. Its protein is CASSSQLNLYEQYF.

The chain links TRBV29-1 to TRBJ2-4; possible D gene TRBD1, 7 bases. This CDR3 is built from 13 residues. From germline, CDR1 is SQVTM and CDR2 ANQGSEA. Trimming took off 6 bases at V and 9 bases at J, with 18 bases between the two ends. The CDR3 loop is CSVGQGGETIQYF. The CDR3 DNA sequence: TGCAGCGTGGGTCAGGGGGGTGAAACCATTCAGTACTTC.

This clone was seen a handful of times. The chain couples TRBV4-3 to TRBJ2-7; weak D call: TRBD1 (5 bases). From germline, CDR1 is LGHNA and CDR2 YSLEER. The CDR3 consists of 15 residues. Trimming left V 1 base short and J 4 bases short, with 14 bases between. DNA of the CDR3: TGCGCCAGCAGCCAAGTTCGGCAGGGAACATACGAGCAGTACTTC. This translates into CASSQVRQGTYEQYF.

The chain recombines TRBV6-4 with TRBJ2-1; 10 nucleotides line up with TRBD1. Trimming took 10 bases from V and 5 from J; bases not matched to a gene: 11. CDR1 is MRHNA and CDR2 is SNTAGT in the germline V gene. The CDR3 sequence is 15 residues long. The CDR3 region has the DNA TGTGCCATCGGGGGGGACAGGGGAAATAACAATGAGCAGTTCTTC. Translating it yields CAIGGDRGNNNEQFF.

The table lists this clone with a few counts. The chain employs TRBV27 and TRBJ2-7, with TRBD2 matching over 7 bases. The CDR3 runs to 15 residues. CDR1 is MNHEY and CDR2 is SMNVEV in the germline V gene (reference sequence). V lost 2 bases to trimming and J lost 5 bases; unmatched junction nucleotides: 9. Here the CDR3 DNA reads TGTGCCAGCAGTTTACGGGGCGGGAGTTACGACGAGCAGTACTTC. Translating gives CASSLRGGSYDEQYF.

This clone appeared a few times. The chain employs TRBV19 and TRBJ2-6; D call uncertain. Deletions cut 4 bases from V and 0 bases from J, with 10 bases between. Germline CDR1 reads LNHDA; CDR2 reads SQIVND (reference sequence). There are 16 residues in the CDR3. The CDR3 coding sequence is TGTGCCAGTAGTACCCTGCCAGGCTCTGGGGCCAACGTCCTGACTTTC. Translated: CASSTLPGSGANVLTF.

This clone was counted only a few times. J is TRBJ2-1 and V is TRBV2, with a possible D match to TRBD2 (5 bases). Germline values: CDR1 SNHLY, CDR2 FYNNEI. This CDR3 spans 13 amino acids. The V and J ends lost 7 bases and 4 bases respectively, with 11 bases between them. This chain's CDR3 is CASTKRSYNEQFF. The CDR3 coding sequence is TGTGCCAGCACAAAGCGGTCTTACAATGAGCAGTTCTTC.

This chain joins TRBV5-4 and TRBJ1-2, with a possible D match to TRBD1 (6 bases). The V and J ends lost 0 bases and 4 bases respectively, with 7 bases between them. The CDR3 is made up of 13 amino acids. Germline V gene lookup returns CDR1 SGHNT and CDR2 YYREEE (reference sequence). CDR3 DNA sequence: TGTGCCAGCAGCTTGGACAGGGCCTATGGCTACACCTTC. Protein: CASSLDRAYGYTF.

This clone has just a few counts. This chain joins TRBV2 and TRBJ2-1; D possibly corresponds to TRBD1 (6 bases). Germline V gene lookup returns CDR1 SNHLY and CDR2 FYNNEI. The CDR3 covers 16 residues. V lost 5 bases, J lost 9 bases, and 23 bases lay in between. The CDR3 loop reads CASSLTQGRSHSEQFF. CDR3 DNA: TGTGCCAGCAGTCTGACACAGGGTAGGAGTCACAGTGAGCAGTTCTTC.

This clone showed up just a few times. The chain links TRBV7-2 to TRBJ1-1, with a tentative D call TRBD1 (5 bases). With 5 bases removed from V and 2 bases from J, the gap between germline ends came to 9 bases. The CDR3 covers 13 residues. Germline loops: CDR1 SGHTA, CDR2 FQGNSA. In DNA form, the CDR3 reads TGTGCCAGCAGCCCGGGACTTAACACTGAAGCTTTCTTT. This sequence encodes CASSPGLNTEAFF.

This clone has a handful of counts. The DNA of the CDR3 is TGTGCCAGCAGCCGCGGGGCAGAAGAGACCCAGTACTTC. Protein: CASSRGAEETQYF. The chain combines TRBV7-2 with TRBJ2-5; possible D gene TRBD2, 6 bases. In germline, CDR1 is SGHTA, CDR2 FQGNSA. The V end was cut by 5 bases, the J end by 3 bases, with 10 bases between. The CDR3 sequence is 13 residues long.

The chain recombines TRBV7-9 with TRBJ1-3, with no clear D. This CDR3 spans 15 amino acids. Germline V gene lookup returns CDR1 SEHNR and CDR2 FQNEAQ (reference sequence). The V end was cut by 3 bases, the J end by 4 bases, with 13 bases between. CDR3 in amino acids: CASSFSVGAGNTIYF. In nucleotides, the CDR3 is TGTGCCAGCAGCTTTTCAGTGGGAGCCGGAAACACCATATATTTT.

DNA of the CDR3: TGCGCCAGCAGCTTGGGGCAGGCTACCACCGGGGAGCTGTTTTTT. Protein: CASSLGQATTGELFF. This rearrangement joins TRBV5-1 to TRBJ2-2, with D uncertain. This CDR3 spans 15 amino acids. CDR1 SGHRS and CDR2 YFSETQ come from the germline V gene. With 0 bases removed from V and 4 bases from J, the gap between germline ends came to 10 bases.

The V and J genes are TRBV7-2 and TRBJ1-5; perhaps TRBD1 as D (5 bases). This CDR3 region has 18 residues. CDR1 is SGHTA and CDR2 is FQGNSA in the germline V gene. Trimming removed 1 base from V and 4 bases from J, with 20 bases in between. CDR3 sequence reads: CASSLGGTRGLGNQPQHF. The CDR3 bases are TGTGCCAGCAGCTTAGGAGGGACGCGGGGGTTAGGAAATCAGCCCCAGCATTTT. The full variable domain, its missing parts supplied by reference TRBV7-2 and TRBJ1-5, is GAGVSQSPSNKVTEKGKDVELRCDPISGHTALYWYRQSLGQGLEFLIYFQGNSAPDKSGLPSDRFSAERTGGSVSTLTIQRTQQEDSAVYLCASSLGGTRGLGNQPQHFGDGTRLSIL.

The genes are TRBV5-1 and TRBJ2-7; 7 nucleotides align to TRBD1. CDR1 and CDR2 from the germline V gene are SGHRS and YFSETQ. The CDR3 extends over 14 amino acids. Losses at the gene ends were 3 bases for V and 5 bases for J; bases not matched to a gene: 8. The CDR3 loop is CASSSTGQRDEQYF. In DNA, the CDR3 is TGCGCCAGCAGCTCGACAGGGCAGAGAGACGAGCAGTACTTC.

This clone has only a few counts. The gene calls are TRBV7-9 and TRBJ1-5; D gene uncertain. This CDR3 is built from 12 residues. The germline V gene has CDR1 SEHNR and CDR2 FQNEAQ (reference sequence). V lost 5 bases to trimming and J lost 9 bases, with 11 bases between them. In DNA, the CDR3 is TGTGCCAGCAGCCCCCAGACGGGGCCCCAGCATTTT. It encodes CASSPQTGPQHF.

J is TRBJ1-2 and V is TRBV7-9; 9 bases match TRBD1. V was clipped by 5 bases and J by 8 bases; unmatched bases: 6. CDR1 and CDR2 from the germline V gene are SEHNR and FQNEAQ (reference sequence). The CDR3 runs 13 residues. CDR3 residues: CASSLGQGHGYTF. The CDR3 coding sequence is TGTGCCAGCAGCCTTGGACAGGGGCACGGCTACACCTTC.